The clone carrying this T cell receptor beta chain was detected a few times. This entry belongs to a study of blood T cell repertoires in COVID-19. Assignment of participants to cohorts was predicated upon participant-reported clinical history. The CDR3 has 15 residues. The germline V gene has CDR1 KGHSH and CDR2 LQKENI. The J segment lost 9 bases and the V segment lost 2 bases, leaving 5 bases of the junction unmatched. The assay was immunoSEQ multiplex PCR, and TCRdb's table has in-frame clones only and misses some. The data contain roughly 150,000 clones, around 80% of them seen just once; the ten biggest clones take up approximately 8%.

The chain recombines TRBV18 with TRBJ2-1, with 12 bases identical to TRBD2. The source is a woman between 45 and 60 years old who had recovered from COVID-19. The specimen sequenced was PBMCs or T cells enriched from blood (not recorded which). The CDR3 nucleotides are TGTGCCAGCTCACCAGAGTCTAGCGGGGGGGTTGAGCAGTTCTTC. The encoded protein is CASSPESSGGVEQFF. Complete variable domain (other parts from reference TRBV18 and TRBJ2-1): NAGVMQNPRHLVRRRGQEARLRCSPMKGHSHVYWYRQLPEEGLKFMVYLQKENIIDESGMPKERFSAEFPKEGPSILRIQQVVRGDSAAYFCASSPESSGGVEQFFGPGTRLTVL.